A single sample gave rise to the 27 T cell receptor beta chains below, sequenced in a study of CD8+ T cells in alopecia areata. The treatment here: oral pan-JAK inhibitor, 5-10 mg twice daily. TCR sequencing used cDNA made by reverse transcription of extracted RNA. TCRdb keeps only in-frame clones here, not all; method: immunoSEQ multiplex PCR. The repertoire consists of 200,000 to 250,000 clones, with roughly 66% occurring once and the leading ten covering 1% to 1.5%. Here the sequenced sample was CD4+ T cells sorted from blood, taken at week 44, from a patient treated with tofacitinib. The receptors stem from a human donor with alopecia areata.

The chain recombines TRBV29-1 with TRBJ2-6; TRBD1 is a possible D gene (5 bases). Deletions cut 6 bases from V and 2 bases from J, with 8 bases between. Germline CDR1 reads SQVTM; CDR2 reads ANQGSEA. The CDR3 has 13 amino acids. This chain's CDR3 is CSVLRAGANVLTF. The CDR3 bases are TGCAGCGTGCTCAGGGCTGGGGCCAACGTCCTGACTTTC.

The rearrangement joins TRBV30 to TRBJ1-3, with TRBD1 identical over 8 bases. The V gene's germline CDR1 is GTSNPN and CDR2 SVGIG (reference sequence). The junction had 10 bases not matched to a gene; V was cut back by 5 bases and J by 7 bases. The CDR3 runs 14 residues. This chain's CDR3 is CAWESTGGWNTIYF. CDR3 DNA sequence: TGTGCCTGGGAAAGCACAGGGGGTTGGAACACCATATATTTT.

On this clone: Additional DNA sequences in this sample encode the identical CDR3. CDR3: CASSGMNTEAFF. The DNA of the CDR3 is TGTGCCAGTAGTGGGATGAACACTGAAGCTTTCTTT. The rearrangement joins TRBV19 to TRBJ1-1; D not resolved. V was clipped by 5 bases and J by 0 bases, with 4 bases between them. The CDR3 has 12 residues. Germline CDR1 LNHDA, CDR2 SQIVND (reference sequence).

This clone came up once. The chain combines TRBV13 with TRBJ1-6; the D is unclear. Germline CDR1 is PRHDT and CDR2 is FYEKMQ (reference sequence). V lost 1 base, J lost 9 bases, and 7 bases lay in between. The CDR3 has 13 residues. CDR3 amino acids: CASSLALGSPLHF. The CDR3 region has the DNA TGTGCCAGCAGCTTAGCTTTGGGTTCACCCCTCCACTTT.

The J gene is TRBJ2-1, the V gene TRBV5-6, with 13 bases identical to TRBD2. CDR1 and CDR2 from the germline V gene are SGHDT and YYEEEE. The J segment lost 7 bases and the V segment lost 1 base, leaving 5 bases of the junction unmatched. The CDR3 is 16 amino acids. The CDR3 spells CASSLLGLAGENEQFF. Here the CDR3 DNA reads TGTGCCAGCAGCTTGCTCGGACTAGCGGGGGAGAATGAGCAGTTCTTC.

J is TRBJ1-3 and V is TRBV10-3, with D unresolved. Trimming shortened V by 9 bases and J by 4 bases, and 7 bases separated the two germline ends. This CDR3 region has 11 residues. Per germline, CDR1 ENHRY and CDR2 SYGVKD. The CDR3 sequence is CAMTGGNTIYF. For the CDR3, the DNA is TGTGCCATGACCGGGGGAAACACCATATATTTT.

The rearrangement links TRBV5-1 to TRBJ2-6; D gene ambiguous. V was cut by 4 bases and J by 0 bases, with 8 bases left in between. Per germline, CDR1 SGHRS and CDR2 YFSETQ. The CDR3 is 15 residues long. The CDR3 DNA sequence: TGCGCCAGCAGCGGTTTCGGCTCTGGGGCCAACGTCCTGACTTTC. Its protein is CASSGFGSGANVLTF.

This clone showed up just a few times. V usage is TRBV7-3 and J usage is TRBJ2-5; TRBD2 aligns across 12 bases. CDR1 SGHTA and CDR2 FQGTGA come from the germline V gene. This CDR3 contains 17 residues. V lost 5 bases to trimming and J lost 5 bases; unmatched junction nucleotides: 12. This CDR3 is CASSPGLAGGLMETQYF. DNA for the CDR3: TGTGCCAGCAGCCCAGGGCTAGCGGGGGGGCTGATGGAGACCCAGTACTTC.

The chain joins TRBV30 to TRBJ2-4, with D maybe TRBD2 (5 bases). This CDR3 is 13 amino acids long. V lost 2 bases and J lost 6, with 11 bases in between. From germline, CDR1 is GTSNPN and CDR2 SVGIG (reference sequence). The CDR3 nucleotides are TGTGCCTGGAGTCCCCCGGGGAGAAACATTCAGTACTTC. The encoded protein is CAWSPPGRNIQYF.

V usage is TRBV29-1 and J usage is TRBJ2-3; TRBD2 is a possible D gene (6 bases). Germline V gives CDR1 SQVTM, CDR2 ANQGSEA. V gave up 8 bases and J gave up 3 bases, with 15 bases separating them. This CDR3 spans 13 amino acids. The CDR3 spells CSPSGLHTDTQYF. As DNA, the CDR3 is TGCAGCCCTTCGGGACTCCATACAGATACGCAGTATTTT.

The chain couples TRBV11-2 to TRBJ2-3; D remains unclear. Per germline, CDR1 SGHAT and CDR2 FQNNGV. V was pared by 4 bases and J by 4 bases, with 6 bases between. The CDR3 consists of 12 residues. CDR3 DNA: TGTGCCAGCAGCTCCGTATCAGATACGCAGTATTTT. It encodes CASSSVSDTQYF.

This clone came up many times. This chain links TRBV7-9 with TRBJ2-7; a weak D match, TRBD2 (6 bases). Germline loops: CDR1 SEHNR, CDR2 FQNEAQ (reference sequence). Trimming took 3 bases from V and 2 from J, leaving 11 bases between them. This CDR3 has 14 amino acids. CDR3 nucleotide sequence: TGTGCCAGCAGCTTTAGCGGAAACACCTACGAGCAGTACTTC. Its translation: CASSFSGNTYEQYF.

The chain is built from TRBV5-1 and TRBJ2-1; the D gene could be TRBD1 or TRBD2 (5 bases each). V gave up 0 bases and J gave up 9 bases, with 13 bases separating them. The germline V gene has CDR1 SGHRS and CDR2 YFSETQ. The CDR3 contains 14 residues. The CDR3: CASSLAAFGGEQFF. The DNA of the CDR3 is TGCGCCAGCAGCTTGGCCGCCTTTGGGGGTGAGCAGTTCTTC.

This chain links TRBV29-1 with TRBJ1-1; D perhaps matches TRBD1 (6 bases). Per germline, CDR1 SQVTM and CDR2 ANQGSEA. The CDR3 is made up of 13 amino acids. The V and J ends lost 6 bases and 4 bases respectively, with 15 bases between them. The CDR3 DNA sequence: TGCAGCGTCACAGGGTCCCTCGGCACTGAAGCTTTCTTT. Amino acid sequence: CSVTGSLGTEAFF.

The V call is TRBV4-3, the J call TRBJ2-5; D possibly corresponds to TRBD1 (8 bases). Germline V CDR1 and CDR2: LGHNA, YSLEER. V was shortened by 3 bases and J by 4 bases, with 15 bases between the two germline ends. The CDR3 has 15 amino acids. The CDR3 DNA reads as TGCGCCAGCAGCCAGCGAACAGGGGGGGGAGAGACCCAGTACTTC. Translating gives CASSQRTGGGETQYF.

This chain connects TRBV7-2 to TRBJ2-3; D unresolved. The CDR3 is made up of 15 amino acids. Deletions cut 6 bases from V and 0 bases from J, with 13 bases between. The germline gives CDR1 SGHTA, CDR2 FQGNSA. CDR3 nucleotides: TGTGCCAGCAGTCCCCGGCCCCCTAGCACAGATACGCAGTATTTT. This gives the protein CASSPRPPSTDTQYF.

The V gene is TRBV2, the J gene TRBJ2-5, with TRBD2 identical over 8 bases. V shed 4 bases, J shed 4 bases, and the junction held 5 bases outside the gene matches. The CDR3 is 14 amino acids. CDR1 is SNHLY, CDR2 FYNNEI, per germline. The CDR3 nucleotides are TGTGCCAGCAGTGTGGGTAGCGGGGTAGAGACCCAGTACTTC. The encoded protein is CASSVGSGVETQYF.

The CDR3 spells CASSQETTSNQPQHF. Written as DNA, the CDR3 is TGCGCCAGCAGCCAAGAGACGACCAGCAATCAGCCCCAGCATTTT. This rearrangement joins TRBV4-3 to TRBJ1-5; D uncertain. This CDR3 is 15 amino acids long. Germline-derived CDR1 and CDR2 are LGHNA and YSLEER. Trimming cost V 0 bases and J 1 base, with 7 bases left between them.

This clone was detected only once. The J gene is TRBJ2-5, the V gene TRBV30; the match to TRBD2 covers 7 bases. The CDR3 extends over 13 amino acids. Germline-derived CDR1 and CDR2 are GTSNPN and SVGIG (reference sequence). V was pared by 5 bases and J by 11 bases, with 14 bases of the junction left unmatched. CDR3 coding DNA: TGTGCCTGGGACCCTCTTGCCCGGGGGGAGCAGTACTTC. Amino acids: CAWDPLARGEQYF.

There are many counts of this clone. This chain uses TRBV7-8 with TRBJ1-1, with a tentative D call TRBD1 (5 bases). V was shortened by 1 base and J by 7 bases, with 10 bases between the two germline ends. Germline V gene lookup returns CDR1 SGHVS and CDR2 FQNEAQ. This CDR3 is built from 13 residues. CDR3: CASSLGGDGEAFF. The CDR3 DNA follows: TGTGCCAGCAGCTTAGGAGGGGACGGTGAAGCTTTCTTT.

In this sample, this clone turned up once. V is TRBV11-2 and J is TRBJ2-7; 8 nucleotides agree with TRBD1. This CDR3 is 13 amino acids long. V lost 6 bases to trimming and J lost 0 bases; unmatched junction nucleotides: 1. Germline CDR1 and CDR2: SGHAT and FQNNGV. Written as DNA, the CDR3 is TGTGCCAGCAGAACAGGGGGCTCCTACGAGCAGTACTTC. Translated, it gives CASRTGGSYEQYF.

This rearrangement joins TRBV2 to TRBJ1-6; D gene ambiguous. The CDR3 sequence is 15 residues long. CDR1 SNHLY and CDR2 FYNNEI come from the germline V gene. Trimming took off 8 bases at V and 4 bases at J, with 15 bases between the two ends. The CDR3 here is CASLFVSTYNSPLHF. CDR3 in DNA: TGTGCCAGCCTCTTCGTTAGCACATATAATTCACCCCTCCACTTT. Full variable domain (outside the CDR3, taken from reference TRBV2 and TRBJ1-6): EPEVTQTPSHQVTQMGQEVILRCVPISNHLYFYWYRQILGQKVEFLVSFYNNEISEKSEIFDDQFSVERPDGSNFTLKIRSTKLEDSAMYFCASLFVSTYNSPLHFGNGTRLTVT.

V usage is TRBV5-6 and J usage is TRBJ2-3; D ambiguous. CDR3 length equals 14 residues. The V gene's germline CDR1 is SGHDT and CDR2 YYEEEE. V was cut by 3 bases and J by 1 base, with 9 bases left in between. As DNA, the CDR3 is TGTGCCAGCAGCTCGGACCGCCGCACAGATACGCAGTATTTT. Its translation: CASSSDRRTDTQYF.

This clone occurred a few times. One junction end does not reproduce the germline sequence, and a read error may be involved. This chain links TRBV2 with TRBJ2-7; the match to TRBD1 covers 7 bases. Germline CDR1 and CDR2: SNHLY and FYNNEI. This CDR3 comprises 13 residues. The CDR3 sequence is CASSEALRQGRDF. The DNA for the CDR3 is TGTGCCAGCAGTGAAGCGCTTCGACAGGGACGGGACTTC.

This clone has a handful of counts. V usage is TRBV7-2 and J usage is TRBJ2-7, with 13 positions matching TRBD2. Germline V lookup: CDR1 SGHTA, CDR2 FQGNSA. Unmatched junction bases numbered 9, after V lost 4 bases and J lost 6 bases. This CDR3 is built from 16 residues. This CDR3 reads CASSSTSGGNRGEQYF. CDR3 coding DNA: TGTGCCAGCAGCTCGACTAGCGGGGGGAACCGAGGCGAGCAGTACTTC. The full variable domain, with the rest looked up from reference TRBV7-2 and TRBJ2-7, is GAGVSQSPSNKVTEKGKDVELRCDPISGHTALYWYRQSLGQGLEFLIYFQGNSAPDKSGLPSDRFSAERTGGSVSTLTIQRTQQEDSAVYLCASSSTSGGNRGEQYFGPGTRLTVT.

This clone was picked up a small number of times. This chain uses TRBV30 with TRBJ1-2, with D perhaps matching TRBD1 (6 bases). V lost 7 bases to trimming and J lost 4 bases, with 10 bases between them. The CDR3 is 11 residues long. The germline gives CDR1 GTSNPN, CDR2 SVGIG (reference sequence). CDR3: CASSDSYGYTF. The CDR3 nucleotides read TGTGCCTCCTCGGACAGCTATGGCTACACCTTC. Full variable domain (missing parts from reference TRBV30 and TRBJ1-2): SQTIHQWPATLVQPVGSPLSLECTVEGTSNPNLYWYRQAAGRGLQLLFYSVGIGQISSEVPQNLSASRPQDRQFILSSKKLLLSDSGFYLCASSDSYGYTFGSGTRLTVV.

This clone occurred a few times. CDR3 sequence: CASSMDLGREAFF. As DNA, the CDR3 is TGTGCCAGTAGTATGGATTTAGGAAGAGAAGCTTTCTTT. The rearrangement links TRBV19 to TRBJ1-1; D is undetermined. Germline-derived CDR1 and CDR2 are LNHDA and SQIVND (reference sequence). There are 13 residues in the CDR3. The ends were cut back, 3 bases at V and 8 bases at J, with 13 bases in the middle. Based on the CDR3 plus reference TRBV19 and TRBJ1-1, the full variable domain is DGGITQSPKYLFRKEGQNVTLSCEQNLNHDAMYWYRQDPGQGLRLIYYSQIVNDFQKGDIAEGYSVSREKKESFPLTVTSAQKNPTAFYLCASSMDLGREAFFGQGTRLTVV.